These T cell receptor beta chains were read from a single sample in a study of T cell changes during pregnancy in multiple sclerosis. Profiling relied on immunoSEQ multiplex PCR, and the TCRdb table lists in-frame clones only, not all of them. Counted here are 65,000 to 85,000 clones, approximately 91% occurring once; the ten biggest clones make up roughly 1.5%. Material: peripheral blood, obtained in the third trimester of pregnancy. All receptors come from a female donor with multiple sclerosis, enrolled in a pregnancy study. Both conserved end residues are part of each CDR3. A D gene is named only where the DNA matches it firmly. The size field is filled for only some rows; it gives once, few, many or a size class.

j_call: TRBJ2-3; v_call: TRBV5-1; d_call: TRBD2; clone_size: NA; cdr3_aa: CASSLGFQRGGILNTQYF; cdr3_nt: TGCGCCAGCAGCTTGGGATTCCAACGCGGGGGGATTCTCAATACGCAGTATTTT
j_call: TRBJ1-1; v_call: TRBV19; d_call: NA; clone_size: NA; cdr3_aa: CASSPRATEAFF; cdr3_nt: TGTGCCAGTAGCCCGAGGGCCACTGAAGCTTTCTTT
j_call: TRBJ1-1; v_call: TRBV5-1; d_call: NA; clone_size: NA; cdr3_aa: CASGHSMNTEAFF; cdr3_nt: TGCGCCAGCGGGCACAGTATGAACACTGAAGCTTTCTTT
j_call: TRBJ2-5; v_call: TRBV7-8; d_call: TRBD2; clone_size: once; cdr3_aa: CASSRSGGAPTQYF; cdr3_nt: TGTGCCAGCAGCAGAAGCGGGGGGGCCCCGACCCAGTACTTC
j_call: TRBJ1-1; v_call: TRBV5-1; d_call: TRBD1; clone_size: NA; cdr3_aa: CASSSESQGAQPFF; cdr3_nt: TGCGCCAGCAGCTCCGAATCACAGGGGGCGCAACCTTTCTTT
j_call: TRBJ1-3; v_call: TRBV5-6; d_call: NA; clone_size: NA; cdr3_aa: CASSLDRYSGNTIYF; cdr3_nt: TGTGCCAGCAGCTTGGACAGATACTCTGGAAACACCATATATTTT
j_call: TRBJ2-5; v_call: TRBV11-2; d_call: NA; clone_size: NA; cdr3_aa: CASSPRTTGGETQYF; cdr3_nt: TGTGCCAGCAGCCCCCGGACCACTGGGGGGGAGACCCAGTACTTC
j_call: TRBJ1-2; v_call: TRBV2; d_call: NA; clone_size: NA; cdr3_aa: CASSEAGLTYGYTF; cdr3_nt: TGTGCCAGCAGTGAAGCGGGCTTGACCTATGGCTACACCTTC
j_call: TRBJ2-3; v_call: TRBV7-3; d_call: TRBD2; clone_size: NA; cdr3_aa: CASSPSSGLAGVNTQYF; cdr3_nt: TGTGCCAGCAGCCCGTCTTCTGGACTAGCGGGGGTAAATACGCAGTATTTT
j_call: TRBJ1-2; v_call: TRBV6-5; d_call: NA; clone_size: NA; cdr3_aa: CASSYSEGDGYTF; cdr3_nt: TGTGCCAGCAGTTACTCTGAGGGGGATGGCTACACCTTC
j_call: TRBJ2-7; v_call: TRBV7-2; d_call: NA; clone_size: NA; cdr3_aa: CASSNSPYEQYF; cdr3_nt: TGTGCCAGCAGCAATTCCCCGTACGAGCAGTACTTC
j_call: TRBJ2-7; v_call: TRBV6-6; d_call: NA; clone_size: NA; cdr3_aa: CASSYYSGLSYEQYF; cdr3_nt: TGTGCCAGCAGTTACTATTCAGGGCTCTCCTACGAGCAGTACTTC
j_call: TRBJ2-5; v_call: TRBV10-3; d_call: NA; clone_size: NA; cdr3_aa: CAIKTTGQETQYF; cdr3_nt: TGTGCCATCAAAACGACTGGGCAAGAGACCCAGTACTTC
j_call: TRBJ1-1; v_call: TRBV19; d_call: NA; clone_size: NA; cdr3_aa: CASSMGTGNTEAFF; cdr3_nt: TGTGCCAGTAGTATGGGTACAGGGAACACTGAAGCTTTCTTT
j_call: TRBJ2-5; v_call: TRBV5-6; d_call: TRBD2; clone_size: NA; cdr3_aa: CASSWRGSTRQYF; cdr3_nt: TGTGCCAGCAGCTGGCGGGGGTCTACGAGGCAGTACTTC
j_call: TRBJ2-1; v_call: TRBV18; d_call: TRBD1; clone_size: NA; cdr3_aa: CASSPRTGNNEQFF; cdr3_nt: TGTGCCAGCTCACCGAGGACAGGAAACAATGAGCAGTTCTTC
j_call: TRBJ1-1; v_call: TRBV2; d_call: TRBD1; clone_size: NA; cdr3_aa: CASSGTVMNTEAFF; cdr3_nt: TGTGCCAGCAGCGGGACAGTCATGAACACTGAAGCTTTCTTT
j_call: TRBJ1-2; v_call: TRBV5-1; d_call: NA; clone_size: NA; cdr3_aa: CASSARTGGYTF; cdr3_nt: TGCGCCAGCAGCGCCAGGACGGGAGGCTACACCTTC
j_call: TRBJ1-2; v_call: TRBV23-1; d_call: NA; clone_size: NA; cdr3_aa: CASSQSLRNGYTF; cdr3_nt: TGCGCCAGCAGTCAATCCCTGCGGAATGGCTACACCTTC
j_call: TRBJ1-1; v_call: TRBV18; d_call: NA; clone_size: NA; cdr3_aa: CASSPQNGRNTEAFF; cdr3_nt: TGTGCCAGCTCACCCCAGAACGGGAGGAACACTGAAGCTTTCTTT
j_call: TRBJ1-1; v_call: TRBV7-9; d_call: NA; clone_size: NA; cdr3_aa: CASSSTVGLMGAFF; cdr3_nt: TGTGCCAGCAGCTCAACCGTAGGACTGATGGGAGCTTTCTTT
j_call: TRBJ2-5; v_call: TRBV7-2; d_call: NA; clone_size: NA; cdr3_aa: CASSLDREETQYF; cdr3_nt: TGTGCCAGCAGCTTAGACAGGGAAGAGACCCAGTACTTC
j_call: TRBJ1-3; v_call: TRBV18; d_call: NA; clone_size: once; cdr3_aa: CASSQLESTAGNTIYF; cdr3_nt: TGTGCCAGCTCACAGCTAGAGTCGACGGCTGGAAACACCATATATTTT
j_call: TRBJ1-1; v_call: TRBV11-1; d_call: TRBD1; clone_size: NA; cdr3_aa: CASSFTGGTEAFF; cdr3_nt: TGTGCCAGCAGCTTCACAGGGGGAACTGAAGCTTTCTTT
j_call: TRBJ2-1; v_call: TRBV7-9; d_call: TRBD2; clone_size: NA; cdr3_aa: CASSLTSPGLVEQFF; cdr3_nt: TGTGCCAGCAGCCTGACTAGCCCGGGGTTGGTTGAGCAGTTCTTC
j_call: TRBJ1-3; v_call: TRBV7-2; d_call: NA; clone_size: NA; cdr3_aa: CASSFGGSGNTIYF; cdr3_nt: TGTGCCAGCAGCTTCGGGGGCTCTGGAAACACCATATATTTT
j_call: TRBJ1-3; v_call: TRBV28; d_call: NA; clone_size: NA; cdr3_aa: CASRTAGIISGNTIYF; cdr3_nt: TGTGCCAGTAGGACGGCCGGGATCATCTCTGGAAACACCATATATTTT
j_call: TRBJ2-1; v_call: TRBV29-1; d_call: NA; clone_size: NA; cdr3_aa: CSVLGGGHYNEQFF; cdr3_nt: TGCAGCGTTTTAGGGGGGGGCCACTACAATGAGCAGTTCTTC
j_call: TRBJ2-7; v_call: TRBV10-3; d_call: TRBD2; clone_size: NA; cdr3_aa: CAISDFGGGHEQYF; cdr3_nt: TGTGCCATCAGTGACTTCGGGGGGGGCCACGAGCAGTACTTC